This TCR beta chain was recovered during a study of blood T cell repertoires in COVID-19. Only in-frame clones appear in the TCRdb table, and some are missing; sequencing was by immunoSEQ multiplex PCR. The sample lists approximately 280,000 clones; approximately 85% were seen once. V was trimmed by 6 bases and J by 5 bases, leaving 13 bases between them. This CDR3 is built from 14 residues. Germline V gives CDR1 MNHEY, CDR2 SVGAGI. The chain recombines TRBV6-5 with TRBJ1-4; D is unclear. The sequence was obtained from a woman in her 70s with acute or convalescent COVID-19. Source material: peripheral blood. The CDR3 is CASSLSLLNEKLFF. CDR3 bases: TGTGCCAGCAGCCTAAGCCTTTTGAATGAAAAACTGTTTTTT.